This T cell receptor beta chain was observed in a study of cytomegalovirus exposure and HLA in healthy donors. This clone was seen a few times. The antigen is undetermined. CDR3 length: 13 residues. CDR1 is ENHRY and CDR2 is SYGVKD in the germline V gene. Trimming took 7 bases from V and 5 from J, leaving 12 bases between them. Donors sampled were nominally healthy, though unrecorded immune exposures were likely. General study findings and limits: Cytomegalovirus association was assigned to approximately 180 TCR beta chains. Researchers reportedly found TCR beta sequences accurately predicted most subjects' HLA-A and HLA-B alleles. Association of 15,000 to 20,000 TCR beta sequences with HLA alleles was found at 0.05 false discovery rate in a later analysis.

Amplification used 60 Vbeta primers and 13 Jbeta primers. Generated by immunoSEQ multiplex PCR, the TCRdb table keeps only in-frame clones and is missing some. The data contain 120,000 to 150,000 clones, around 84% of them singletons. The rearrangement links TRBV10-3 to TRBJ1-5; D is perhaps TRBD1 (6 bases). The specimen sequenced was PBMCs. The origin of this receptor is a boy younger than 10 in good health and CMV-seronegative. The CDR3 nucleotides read TGTGCCATCACCGACGGACAGCATCAGCCCCAGCATTTT. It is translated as CAITDGQHQPQHF.